This entry lists 17 T cell receptor beta chains sequenced from one sample in a study of CD8+CD57+ T cells in acquired aplastic anemia. Genomic DNA acted as the template from which TCR beta VDJ combination and CDR3 sequence profiling were carried out. TCRdb itself ran the reads through MiXCR, one entry per CDR3 protein. The sample contains 200,000 to 250,000 distinct CDR3 sequences, approximately 35% of which appear only once. The specimen was sorted CD4+, CD8+, or CD8+CD57+ T cells (not recorded which) from PBMCs. The receptors here all came from a human donor in good health, serving as a control.

This clonotype showed up many times. The V gene is TRBV11-2, the J gene TRBJ1-3; D perhaps matches TRBD1 (5 bases). Trimming removed 5 bases at V and 0 bases at J, with 14 bases between. This CDR3 has 16 residues. The V gene's germline CDR1 is SGHAT and CDR2 FQNNGV. The chain's CDR3 is CASSPTSTVSGNTIYF. The CDR3 DNA reads as TGTGCCAGCAGCCCTACATCGACAGTCTCTGGAAACACCATATATTTT.

The sample holds a few counts of this clonotype. The gene calls are TRBV5-6 and TRBJ1-1; the D gene is possibly TRBD1 (6 bases). This CDR3 has 13 amino acids. The V gene's germline CDR1 is SGHDT and CDR2 YYEEEE. V was pared by 4 bases and J by 6 bases, with 13 bases between. The CDR3, as DNA: TGTGCCAGCAGCCCCGACAGGTCTCCTGAAGCTTTCTTT. Protein sequence: CASSPDRSPEAFF.

This clonotype appeared many times. This chain uses TRBV2 with TRBJ2-7; 8 bases map to TRBD1. The junction had 8 bases not matched to a gene; V was cut back by 5 bases and J by 2 bases. Germline V gene lookup returns CDR1 SNHLY and CDR2 FYNNEI. The CDR3 is 15 amino acids. The CDR3 reads CASSPETGATYEQYF. The DNA for the CDR3 is TGTGCCAGCAGTCCAGAGACAGGGGCGACCTACGAGCAGTACTTC.

In its sample, this clonotype was seen a few times. One end of the junction does not line up with germline, which may come from a read error. The chain uses TRBV10-3 and TRBJ1-1; tentative D call: TRBD1 (5 bases). This CDR3 is built from 16 residues. Germline V gene sequence: CDR1 ENHRY, CDR2 SYGVKD. The CDR3, as DNA: TGTGCCAGCAGTTCCGTCGGGGGGAACATGAACACTGAAGCTTTCTTT. Translated: CASSSVGGNMNTEAFF.

V gene TRBV7-8 combines with J gene TRBJ2-7, with D hard to call. The CDR3 runs 12 residues. Trimming took off 6 bases at V and 4 bases at J, with 10 bases between the two ends. In germline, CDR1 is SGHVS, CDR2 FQNEAQ. For the CDR3, the DNA is TGTGCCAGCAGGGGCGGAGATTACGAGCAGTACTTC. Its translation is CASRGGDYEQYF.

This clonotype has a handful of counts. The V call is TRBV13, the J call TRBJ2-1; 8 positions match TRBD2. This CDR3 is 16 amino acids long. Germline assignment: CDR1 PRHDT and CDR2 FYEKMQ (reference sequence). Trimming removed 4 bases from V and 0 bases from J; junction bases left unmatched: 5. The DNA of the CDR3 is TGTGCCAGCAGCTCAACTAGCGGCTCCTCCTACAATGAGCAGTTCTTC. This encodes CASSSTSGSSYNEQFF.

In this sample, this clonotype turned up many times. The rearrangement uses TRBV24-1 and TRBJ2-1, with D possibly TRBD1 on 5 matching bases. V was trimmed by 3 bases and J by 8 bases, leaving 16 bases between them. The CDR3 has 15 amino acids. The germline CDR1 and CDR2 sequences are KGHDR and SFDVKD. CDR3 sequence: CATSDQRRVGDEQFF. CDR3 sequence (DNA): TGTGCCACCAGTGATCAACGCAGGGTAGGCGATGAGCAGTTCTTC.

V usage is TRBV5-1 and J usage is TRBJ2-3, with TRBD2 matching 7 bases. The CDR3 spans 15 residues. Unmatched junction bases numbered 8, after V lost 5 bases and J lost 2 bases. CDR1 is SGHRS and CDR2 is YFSETQ in the germline V gene. Here the CDR3 DNA reads TGCGCCAGCAGGGCCGGGACTACCGACACAGATACGCAGTATTTT. Protein sequence: CASRAGTTDTDTQYF.

This chain joins TRBV24-1 and TRBJ2-3; D is unresolved. V lost 3 bases, J lost 2 bases, and 11 bases lay in between. CDR1 and CDR2 (germline): KGHDR, SFDVKD. The CDR3 is 15 residues long. The CDR3 region is CATSDVTENTDTQYF. The CDR3 bases are TGTGCCACCAGTGATGTCACCGAAAACACAGATACGCAGTATTTT.

In its sample, this clonotype was seen a few times. Sequence at one end of the junction differs from germline and may be a read error. The chain is built from TRBV7-3 and TRBJ2-2, with D perhaps being TRBD1 or TRBD2 (5 bases each). The CDR3 is 14 residues long. Germline CDR1 reads SGHTA; CDR2 reads FQGTGA. CDR3 sequence: CASSLWGVTGELLF. CDR3 DNA sequence: TGTGCCAGCAGCTTATGGGGCGTCACCGGGGAGCTGCTTTTT.

The table lists this clonotype with many counts. For the CDR3, the DNA is TGTGCCAGCAGCCGGCTAGCGGGAGCAGATACGCAGTATTTT. Translating it yields CASSRLAGADTQYF. The chain joins TRBV12-3 or TRBV12-4 to TRBJ2-3, with 10 bases fitting TRBD2. This CDR3 comprises 14 residues. V was clipped by 6 bases and J by 4 bases; unmatched bases: 4.

This clonotype was detected many times. The chain is built from TRBV15 and TRBJ1-2; the D gene is possibly TRBD1 (6 bases). Germline assignment: CDR1 LNHNV and CDR2 YYDKDF (reference sequence). The V gene lost 0 bases and the J gene lost 8 bases, with 16 bases spanning the gap. The CDR3 is made up of 15 amino acids. In nucleotides, the CDR3 is TGTGCCACCAGCAGAGATCCCGCTACAGGGTTGGGCTACACCTTC. It specifies CATSRDPATGLGYTF.

The CDR3 DNA reads as TGTGCCAGCAGCACAGGGACTAGCGGGAGGGCCGGTCCACAGTTCTTC. This codes for CASSTGTSGRAGPQFF. J is TRBJ2-1 and V is TRBV4-2; 16 nucleotides align to TRBD2. The length of the CDR3 is 16 residues. The germline CDR1 and CDR2 sequences are LGHNA and YNFKEQ. J was trimmed by 13 bases and V by 5 bases; bases with no gene match: 11.

This clonotype was seen a single time. This chain uses TRBV5-4 with TRBJ2-1; 11 bases agree with TRBD2. From germline, CDR1 is SGHNT and CDR2 YYREEE (reference sequence). Trimming took 1 base from V and 5 from J; bases not matched to a gene: 5. The CDR3 is 16 residues long. For the CDR3, the DNA is TGTGCCAGCAGCTTGTCGCTAGCGGGAGGCCACAATGAGCAGTTCTTC. Translated: CASSLSLAGGHNEQFF.

About this clonotype: Germline and junction disagree at one end, which may indicate a read error. The V call is TRBV5-1, the J call TRBJ2-5; 7 bases fit TRBD2. The germline V gene encodes CDR1 SGHRS and CDR2 YFSETQ. The CDR3 has 15 amino acids. The DNA for the CDR3 is TGCGCCAGCGGCTTCCCGTGGGAGGGCCCAGAGACCCAGTACTTC. It codes for CASGFPWEGPETQYF. Full variable domain (remainder filled in from reference TRBV5-1 and TRBJ2-5): KAGVTQTPRYLIKTRGQQVTLSCSPISGHRSVSWYQQTPGQGLQFLFEYFSETQRNKGNFPGRFSGRQFSNSRSEMNVSTLELGDSALYLCASGFPWEGPETQYFGPGTRLLVL.

This clonotype was counted ten times or more. The rearrangement links TRBV25-1 to TRBJ2-1; 16 bases line up with TRBD2. V trimming: 4 bases; J trimming: 7 bases; junction bases outside the gene matches: 7. Per germline, CDR1 MGHDK and CDR2 SYGVNS. The CDR3 runs 17 residues. As DNA, the CDR3 is TGTGCCAGCAGTGTATTGGGACTAGCGGGAGGGAAAAATGAGCAGTTCTTC. Protein: CASSVLGLAGGKNEQFF.

This clonotype was found many times. V is TRBV20-1 and J is TRBJ1-1; 9 bases fit TRBD1. CDR3 length: 15 residues. CDR1 is DFQATT and CDR2 is SNEGSKA in the germline V gene (reference sequence). V lost 6 bases to trimming and J lost 2 bases; unmatched junction nucleotides: 10. The CDR3 reads CSAPSLTGGNTEAFF. CDR3 coding DNA: TGCAGTGCGCCCTCACTTACAGGGGGCAACACTGAAGCTTTCTTT.